Listed here are 25 T cell receptor beta chains from one sample, sequenced in a study of cytomegalovirus exposure and HLA in healthy donors. The PCR used 60 Vbeta and 13 Jbeta primers. Generated by immunoSEQ multiplex PCR, the TCRdb table keeps only in-frame clones and is missing some. Among some 100,000 clones listed, 60% to 85% were seen once. Sequencing used PBMCs. All receptors come from a female donor in good health and CMV-seronegative.

This chain joins TRBV5-5 and TRBJ2-7, with a weak D call TRBD2 (6 bases). The V end lost 0 bases, the J end lost 7 bases, and 14 bases lay between the germline ends. The CDR3 has 14 residues. CDR1 is SGHKS and CDR2 is YYEKEE in the germline V gene (reference sequence). Written as DNA, the CDR3 is TGTGCCAGCAGCTTGGGCCGGGGGATATGGGAGCAGTACTTC. It specifies CASSLGRGIWEQYF.

The J gene is TRBJ1-6, the V gene TRBV30; 10 positions match TRBD1. CDR1 and CDR2 from the germline V gene are GTSNPN and SVGIG (reference sequence). There are 13 residues in the CDR3. V dropped 5 bases and J dropped 8; count of bases not matched to a gene: 3. The CDR3 bases are TGTGCCTGGTCTGGGACAGGGGATTCACCCCTCCACTTT. Amino acid sequence: CAWSGTGDSPLHF.

The rearrangement uses TRBV7-9 and TRBJ1-2; D not resolved. The germline V gene encodes CDR1 SEHNR and CDR2 FQNEAQ (reference sequence). Between the trimmed V and J ends, which lost 1 base and 8 bases, there was a span of 11 bases. CDR3 length: 13 residues. CDR3 loop: CASSLGGGGGYTF. The CDR3 nucleotides read TGTGCCAGCAGCTTAGGAGGAGGTGGCGGCTACACCTTC.

V is TRBV5-6 and J is TRBJ1-2; TRBD1 agrees at 10 bases. Germline trimming cut 2 bases from V and 7 bases from J; bases unmatched to any gene: 5. The CDR3 loop spans 14 amino acids. Germline V gene lookup returns CDR1 SGHDT and CDR2 YYEEEE. The CDR3 loop reads CASSFPDRGGGYTF. DNA of the CDR3: TGTGCCAGCAGCTTTCCGGACAGGGGGGGTGGCTACACCTTC.

The chain recombines TRBV11-1 with TRBJ2-5, with D possibly matching TRBD1 (6 bases). V shed 5 bases and J shed 5 bases, with 15 bases lying between them. CDR1 is SGHAT and CDR2 is FQDESV in the germline V gene (reference sequence). This CDR3 has 14 residues. CDR3 residues: CASSVYRDIETQYF. CDR3 DNA: TGTGCCAGCAGCGTCTACCGGGACATTGAGACCCAGTACTTC.

The chain couples TRBV14 to TRBJ2-5; possibly TRBD1 for D (5 bases). From germline, CDR1 is SGHDN and CDR2 FVKESK. V was shortened by 4 bases and J by 3 bases, with 9 bases between the two germline ends. This CDR3 has 13 residues. Here the CDR3 reads CASSPRQKETQYF. As DNA, the CDR3 is TGTGCCAGCAGCCCCCGACAGAAAGAGACCCAGTACTTC. Based on the CDR3 plus reference TRBV14 and TRBJ2-5, the full variable domain is EAGVTQFPSHSVIEKGQTVTLRCDPISGHDNLYWYRRVMGKEIKFLLHFVKESKQDESGMPNNRFLAERTGGTYSTLKVQPAELEDSGVYFCASSPRQKETQYFGPGTRLLVL.

The chain employs TRBV5-4 and TRBJ2-7, with D perhaps TRBD2 (5 bases). The ends were cut back, 0 bases at V and 0 bases at J, with 13 bases in the middle. Germline V gives CDR1 SGHNT, CDR2 YYREEE (reference sequence). The CDR3 spans 16 residues. The CDR3 region has the DNA TGTGCCAGCAGCTTGGATCCAGCGGTCGTCTCCTACGAGCAGTACTTC. It encodes CASSLDPAVVSYEQYF.

On this clone itself: At one boundary the junction diverges from the germline segment, which might be a read error. The chain recombines TRBV7-9 with TRBJ1-2; D not certain. CDR1 and CDR2 (germline): SEHNR, FQNEAQ (reference sequence). The CDR3 spans 13 residues. This CDR3 reads CASSLALNYGHTF. For the CDR3, the DNA is TGTGCCAGCAGCCTCGCCCTCAACTATGGCCACACCTTC.

The CDR3 is CASSLGSAGLDYGYTF. For the CDR3, the DNA is TGTGCCAGCAGCTTAGGTAGTGCAGGGTTAGACTATGGCTACACCTTC. The rearrangement uses TRBV13 and TRBJ1-2; tentatively, D is TRBD1 (5 bases). This CDR3 contains 16 residues. V was shortened by 0 bases and J by 3 bases, with 14 bases between the two germline ends. The germline V gene has CDR1 PRHDT and CDR2 FYEKMQ (reference sequence).

With respect to this clone: One end of the junction varies from germline; a read error may be responsible. The genes are TRBV18 and TRBJ2-1; a weak D match, TRBD1 (6 bases). The V gene's germline CDR1 is KGHSH and CDR2 LQKENI. The CDR3 loop spans 11 amino acids. The CDR3 nucleotides read TGTGCCAGCTCACTACAGGGTGAGCAGCTCTTC. It is translated as CASSLQGEQLF.

This clone was counted a few times. The chain is built from TRBV5-6 and TRBJ1-1; TRBD1 might be the D (6 bases). Germline V gene data show CDR1 as SGHDT and CDR2 as YYEEEE. The CDR3 loop spans 13 amino acids. V was cut by 2 bases and J by 1 base, with 6 bases left in between. The CDR3 DNA follows: TGTGCCAGCAGCTTACAGGGGAACACTGAAGCTTTCTTT. As protein: CASSLQGNTEAFF. Combining the CDR3 with reference TRBV5-6 and TRBJ1-1 gives the whole variable domain DAGVTQSPTHLIKTRGQQVTLRCSPKSGHDTVSWYQQALGQGPQFIFQYYEEEERQRGNFPDRFSGHQFPNYSSELNVNALLLGDSALYLCASSLQGNTEAFFGQGTRLTVV.

V is TRBV6-1 and J is TRBJ1-2; D perhaps matches TRBD1 (6 bases). The CDR3 is made up of 14 amino acids. Trimming pared 4 bases from V and 4 bases from J, leaving 13 bases between. Germline CDR1 is MNHNS and CDR2 is SASEGT. CDR3 DNA sequence: TGTGCCAGCAGTGGAGGGGGTAAAGGCTATGGCTACACCTTC. Its protein is CASSGGGKGYGYTF.

The sample holds a few counts of this clone. At one end, the junction sequence differs from germline, possibly due to a read error. The V gene is TRBV7-2, the J gene TRBJ2-3; TRBD1 agrees at 9 bases. CDR1 and CDR2 from the germline V gene are SGHTA and FQGNSA. The CDR3 runs 17 residues. The CDR3 nucleotides are TGCGCCAGCAGCCAAGATCGGACAGGGGATCGCACAGATACGCAGTATTTT. Translated: CASSQDRTGDRTDTQYF.

This clone came up a few times. The rearrangement links TRBV19 to TRBJ1-2; 7 nucleotides agree with TRBD1. The germline CDR1 and CDR2 sequences are LNHDA and SQIVND (reference sequence). V lost 5 bases and J lost 6; bases outside the gene matches: 9. The CDR3 has 14 residues. The CDR3 DNA reads TGTGCCAGTAGTCCCGCGACAGGGCAGGATGGCTACACCTTC. The encoded protein is CASSPATGQDGYTF.

V gene TRBV15 combines with J gene TRBJ2-1, with a tentative D call TRBD1 (5 bases). The CDR3 is made up of 15 amino acids. Germline CDR1 LNHNV, CDR2 YYDKDF (reference sequence). With 5 bases removed from V and 3 bases from J, the gap between germline ends came to 14 bases. The CDR3 sequence: CATSDPQGYYNEQFF. The DNA for the CDR3 is TGTGCCACCAGCGACCCGCAGGGTTACTACAATGAGCAGTTCTTC. The full variable domain, completed using reference TRBV15 and TRBJ2-1, is DAMVIQNPRYQVTQFGKPVTLSCSQTLNHNVMYWYQQKSSQAPKLLFHYYDKDFNNEADTPDNFQSRRPNTSFCFLDIRSPGLGDTAMYLCATSDPQGYYNEQFFGPGTRLTVL.

This chain links TRBV6-5 with TRBJ1-1; 9 bases agree with TRBD1. V shed 6 bases and J 7 bases; nucleotides not matched to a gene: 12. From germline, CDR1 is MNHEY and CDR2 SVGAGI. The CDR3 has 15 residues. In nucleotides, the CDR3 is TGTGCCAGCAGGGAACTGACAGGGGGAACCATTGAAGCTTTCTTT. It codes for CASRELTGGTIEAFF.

The V gene is TRBV29-1, the J gene TRBJ2-5, with 15 bases lining up with TRBD2. Germline CDR1 and CDR2: SQVTM and ANQGSEA. The V segment lost 6 bases and the J segment 4 bases; nucleotides outside the gene matches: 3. The CDR3 runs 14 residues. CDR3 sequence: CSVGLAGGPETQYF. CDR3 sequence (DNA): TGCAGCGTCGGACTAGCGGGGGGGCCAGAGACCCAGTACTTC.

This sequence joins TRBV6-1 and TRBJ2-5; possible D gene TRBD1, 5 bases. CDR3 length equals 15 residues. The germline V gene encodes CDR1 MNHNS and CDR2 SASEGT. With 2 bases removed from V and 3 bases from J, the gap between germline ends came to 13 bases. DNA for the CDR3: TGTGCCAGCAGTGAACGGGCAGGGAATGAAGAGACCCAGTACTTC. Translating gives CASSERAGNEETQYF.

This chain links TRBV27 with TRBJ2-1; the D gene is possibly TRBD1 (5 bases). Germline V lookup: CDR1 MNHEY, CDR2 SMNVEV (reference sequence). Trimming pared 4 bases from V and 0 bases from J, leaving 10 bases between. There are 15 residues in the CDR3. CDR3: CASSSRQRSYNEQFF. The CDR3 DNA is TGTGCCAGCAGTTCACGACAGCGCTCCTACAATGAGCAGTTCTTC.

This clone appeared many times. The J gene is TRBJ2-7, the V gene TRBV6-1, with 8 bases that match TRBD1. The CDR3 is made up of 12 amino acids. Trimming took 6 bases from V and 9 from J; bases not matched to a gene: 7. CDR1 is MNHNS, CDR2 SASEGT, per germline. In DNA, the CDR3 is TGTGCCAGCAGCGACCAGGGGGCAGGGCAGTACTTC. Translating it yields CASSDQGAGQYF.

The rearrangement joins TRBV7-9 to TRBJ2-1; the match to TRBD2 covers 10 bases. The CDR3 has 16 residues. CDR1 SEHNR and CDR2 FQNEAQ come from the germline V gene (reference sequence). J gave up 5 bases and V 3 bases, and 7 bases lay outside the gene matches. The CDR3 nucleotides are TGTGCCAGCAGCTTCTCTAGCGGGGGTTTACACAATGAGCAGTTCTTC. It is translated as CASSFSSGGLHNEQFF.

V usage is TRBV6-6 and J usage is TRBJ2-2, with 9 bases aligning to TRBD1. Germline trimming cut 0 bases from V and 6 bases from J; bases unmatched to any gene: 2. CDR3 size: 15 residues. CDR1 and CDR2 (germline): MNHNY, SVGAGI (reference sequence). The CDR3 DNA reads TGTGCCAGCAGTTACTCGACAGGGGGTTCCGGGGAGCTGTTTTTT. Protein product: CASSYSTGGSGELFF.

CDR3 sequence: CASSSKEYGYTF. The CDR3 nucleotides are TGTGCCAGCAGCTCAAAGGAGTACGGCTACACCTTC. The chain recombines TRBV7-8 with TRBJ1-2; D ambiguous. The CDR3 is 12 residues long. Germline CDR1 SGHVS, CDR2 FQNEAQ. Trimming took off 4 bases at V and 8 bases at J, with 11 bases between the two ends.

This clone was counted a single time. The rearrangement joins TRBV7-9 to TRBJ2-7; TRBD1 aligns across 11 bases. V gave up 6 bases and J gave up 2 bases; unmatched junction bases: 3. CDR1 and CDR2 (germline): SEHNR, FQNEAQ (reference sequence). This CDR3 has 14 residues. The CDR3 bases are TGTGCCAGCAGTCCGGGACAGGGGGCCTACGAGCAGTACTTC. The encoded protein is CASSPGQGAYEQYF.

This clone was seen a handful of times. The rearrangement uses TRBV30 and TRBJ1-1, with D possibly being TRBD1 (5 bases). Looked up from germline, CDR1 is GTSNPN and CDR2 is SVGIG (reference sequence). There are 13 residues in the CDR3. V was shortened by 4 bases and J by 1 base, with 10 bases between the two germline ends. The CDR3 region is CAWTGGWNTEAFF. CDR3 coding DNA: TGTGCCTGGACCGGGGGGTGGAACACTGAAGCTTTCTTT.